Sequencing of this T cell receptor (beta chain) was carried out in a study of HIV-infected patients and healthy controls. TCRdb re-analysed the 5' RACE reads in MiXCR, keeping a single row per CDR3 protein. Of 60,000 to 75,000 distinct CDR3 sequences in the sample, roughly 16% are singletons; the top ten hold approximately 5.3%. This clonotype was detected only a few times. Germline CDR1 is SGHTA and CDR2 is FQGNSA. This CDR3 is built from 17 residues. Between the trimmed V and J ends, which lost 4 bases and 3 bases, there was a span of 19 bases. Sequenced material: CD4+ T cells from blood. The TCR comes from a human donor in good health. The genes are TRBV7-2 and TRBJ2-1; no clear D gene. The CDR3 protein is CASSSPLFPGHYNEQFF. CDR3 sequence (DNA): TGTGCCAGCAGCTCCCCATTGTTTCCGGGCCACTACAATGAGCAGTTCTTC. Filled out from reference TRBV7-2 and TRBJ2-1, the complete variable domain reads GAGVSQSPSNKVTEKGKDVELRCDPISGHTALYWYRQSLGQGLEFLIYFQGNSAPDKSGLPSDRFSAERTGGSVSTLTIQRTQQEDSAVYLCASSSPLFPGHYNEQFFGPGTRLTVL.